Detailed here is one T cell receptor (beta chain). The antigen is unknown. At one end the junction does not follow the germline gene, possibly because of a read error. The sample is drawn from a study of OX40 agonist ivuxolimab in advanced cancers. Broader study findings: More expanded clones were seen, on average, in CD8+ T cells than in CD4+.

This table comes from immunoSEQ multiplex PCR, and its TCRdb copy is limited to in-frame clones, with some not included. The sample lists 70,000 to 95,000 clones; 90% to 95% were seen once. The CDR3 length is 17 residues. Germline-derived CDR1 and CDR2 are SGHRS and YFSETQ. The chain joins TRBV5-1 to TRBJ2-2; possible D gene TRBD2, 6 bases. The sequences come from CD4+ or CD8+ T cells sorted from blood, collected in a trial of the OX40 agonist ivuxolimab. The clonotype comes from an adult with an advanced solid tumor such as melanoma, head and neck, liver or kidney cancer. CDR3 in DNA: TGCGTCAGCAGCTTGGGAGACCCTAGGAGGAGGGGCGGGGAGCTGTTTTTT. It codes for CVSSLGDPRRRGGELFF. Looking up the rest from reference TRBV5-1 and TRBJ2-2 gives the full variable domain: KAGVTQTPRYLIKTRGQQVTLSCSPISGHRSVSWYQQTPGQGLQFLFEYFSETQRNKGNFPGRFSGRQFSNSRSEMNVSTLELGDSALYLCVSSLGDPRRRGGELFFGEGSRLTVL.